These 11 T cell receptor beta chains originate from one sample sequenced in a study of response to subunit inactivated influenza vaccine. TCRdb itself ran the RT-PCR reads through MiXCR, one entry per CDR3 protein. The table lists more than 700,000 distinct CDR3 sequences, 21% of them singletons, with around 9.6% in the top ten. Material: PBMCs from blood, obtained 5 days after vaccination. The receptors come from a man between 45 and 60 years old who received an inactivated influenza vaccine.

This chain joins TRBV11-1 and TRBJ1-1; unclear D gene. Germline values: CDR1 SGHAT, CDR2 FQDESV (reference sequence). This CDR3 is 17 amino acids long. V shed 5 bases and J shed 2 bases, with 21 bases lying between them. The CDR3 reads CASSPLGSRQPNTEAFF. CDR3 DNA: TGTGCCAGCAGCCCGTTGGGGTCGAGGCAGCCTAACACTGAAGCTTTCTTT.

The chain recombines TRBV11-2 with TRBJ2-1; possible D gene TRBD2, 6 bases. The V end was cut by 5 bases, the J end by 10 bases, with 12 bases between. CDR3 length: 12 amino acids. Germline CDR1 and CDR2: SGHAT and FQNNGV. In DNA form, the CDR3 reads TGTGCCAGCAGCGAGACTAGATACGAGCAGTTCTTC. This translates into CASSETRYEQFF. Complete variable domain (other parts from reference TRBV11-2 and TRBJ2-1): EAGVAQSPRYKIIEKRQSVAFWCNPISGHATLYWYQQILGQGPKLLIQFQNNGVVDDSQLPKDRFSAERLKGVDSTLKIQPAKLEDSAVYLCASSETRYEQFFGPGTRLTVL.

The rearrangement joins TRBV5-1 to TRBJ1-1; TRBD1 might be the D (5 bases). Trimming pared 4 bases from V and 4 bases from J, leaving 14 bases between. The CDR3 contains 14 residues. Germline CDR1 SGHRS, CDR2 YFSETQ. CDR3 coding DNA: TGCGCCAGCAGCAGTCAGGGTTTGGGCACTGAAGCTTTCTTT. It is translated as CASSSQGLGTEAFF.

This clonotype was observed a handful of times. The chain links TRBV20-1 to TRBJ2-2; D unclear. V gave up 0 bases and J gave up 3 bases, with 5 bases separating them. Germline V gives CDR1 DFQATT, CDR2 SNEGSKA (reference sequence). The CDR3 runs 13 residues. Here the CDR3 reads CSARDLDTGELFF. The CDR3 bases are TGCAGTGCTAGAGATTTAGACACCGGGGAGCTGTTTTTT.

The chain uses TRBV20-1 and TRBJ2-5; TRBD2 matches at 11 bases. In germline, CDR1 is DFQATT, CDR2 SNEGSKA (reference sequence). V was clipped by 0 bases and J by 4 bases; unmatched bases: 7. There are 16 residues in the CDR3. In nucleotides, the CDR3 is TGCAGTGCTAGAGATTGGACTAGCGGGTTTGGAGAGACCCAGTACTTC. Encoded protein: CSARDWTSGFGETQYF.

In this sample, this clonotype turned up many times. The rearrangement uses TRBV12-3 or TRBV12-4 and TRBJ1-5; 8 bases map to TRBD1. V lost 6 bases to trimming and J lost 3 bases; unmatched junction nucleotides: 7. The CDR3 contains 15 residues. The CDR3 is CASRGGTGNNQPQHF. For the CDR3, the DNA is TGTGCCAGCAGAGGGGGGACAGGAAACAATCAGCCCCAGCATTTT.

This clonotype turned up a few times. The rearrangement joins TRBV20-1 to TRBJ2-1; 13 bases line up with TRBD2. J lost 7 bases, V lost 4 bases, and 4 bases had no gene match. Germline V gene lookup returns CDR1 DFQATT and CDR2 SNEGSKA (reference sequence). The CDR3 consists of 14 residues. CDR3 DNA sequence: TGCAGTGCTACATGGACTAGCGGGAGAAATGAGCAGTTCTTC. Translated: CSATWTSGRNEQFF.

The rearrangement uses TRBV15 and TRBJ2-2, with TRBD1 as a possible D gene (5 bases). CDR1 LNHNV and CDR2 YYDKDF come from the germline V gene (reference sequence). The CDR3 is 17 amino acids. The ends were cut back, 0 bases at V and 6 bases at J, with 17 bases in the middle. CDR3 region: CATSRDAAKGWAGELFF. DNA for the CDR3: TGTGCCACCAGCAGAGATGCGGCAAAGGGGTGGGCCGGGGAGCTGTTTTTT.

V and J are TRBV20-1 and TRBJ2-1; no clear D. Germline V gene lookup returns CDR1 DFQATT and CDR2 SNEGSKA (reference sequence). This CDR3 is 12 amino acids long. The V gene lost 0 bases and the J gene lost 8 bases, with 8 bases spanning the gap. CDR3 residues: CSARDNRDEQFF. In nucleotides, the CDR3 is TGCAGTGCTAGAGATAACAGAGATGAGCAGTTCTTC.

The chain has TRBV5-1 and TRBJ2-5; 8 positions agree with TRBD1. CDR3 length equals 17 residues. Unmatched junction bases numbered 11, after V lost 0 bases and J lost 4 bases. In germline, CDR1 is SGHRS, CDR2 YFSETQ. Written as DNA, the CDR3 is TGCGCCAGCAGCTTGGGGGTTACAGGGGGGATCGGAGAGACCCAGTACTTC. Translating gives CASSLGVTGGIGETQYF.

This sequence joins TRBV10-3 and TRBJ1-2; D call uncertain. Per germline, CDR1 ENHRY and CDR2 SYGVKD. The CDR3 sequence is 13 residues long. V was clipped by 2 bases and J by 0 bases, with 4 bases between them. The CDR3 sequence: CAISEGTNYGYTF. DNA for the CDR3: TGTGCCATCAGTGAGGGTACTAACTATGGCTACACCTTC.